The 8 T cell receptor beta chains below come from one sample, sequenced in a study of cytomegalovirus exposure and HLA in healthy donors. Repertoires were generated with immunoSEQ multiplex PCR, while TCRdb's copy carries only in-frame clones and drops some. Of approximately 200,000 clones listed, roughly 82% are singletons. The sequenced sample was PBMCs. The receptors derive from a woman aged 25-40 years in good health and CMV-seropositive.

V and J are TRBV9 and TRBJ2-3; weak D call: TRBD2 (6 bases). Germline CDR1 SGDLS, CDR2 YYNGEE. The V end lost 0 bases, the J end lost 0 bases, and 8 bases lay between the germline ends. CDR3 length equals 15 residues. The CDR3 is CASSVVAVSTDTQYF. The CDR3, as DNA: TGTGCCAGCAGCGTAGTAGCGGTTAGCACAGATACGCAGTATTTT.

The chain has TRBV18 and TRBJ1-2; D not resolved. CDR1 KGHSH and CDR2 LQKENI come from the germline V gene. The CDR3 runs to 15 residues. The V and J ends lost 4 bases and 4 bases respectively, with 16 bases between them. As DNA, the CDR3 is TGTGCCAGCTCACTACGGGTCGAGGCGGCCTATGGCTACACCTTC. This gives the protein CASSLRVEAAYGYTF.

The genes are TRBV6-5 and TRBJ1-5; D is unresolved. The CDR3 has 13 residues. CDR1 is MNHEY and CDR2 is SVGAGI in the germline V gene. The germline V and J ends were trimmed by 0 bases and 7 bases, with 7 bases remaining between them. CDR3 residues: CASSYSDQQPQHF. CDR3 DNA: TGTGCCAGCAGTTACTCTGATCAGCAGCCCCAGCATTTT.

The V call is TRBV2, the J call TRBJ2-7; 8 nucleotides match TRBD1. The CDR3 has 14 amino acids. With V trimmed by 7 bases and J by 3 bases, 8 bases remained unmatched. The germline CDR1 and CDR2 sequences are SNHLY and FYNNEI. CDR3 sequence reads: CASTLGTGSYEQYF. Here the CDR3 DNA reads TGTGCCAGCACCCTGGGGACAGGCAGCTACGAGCAGTACTTC.

This clone was recorded once. The V and J genes are TRBV27 and TRBJ1-1; D is uncertain. Trimming left V 0 bases short and J 4 bases short, with 6 bases between. Per the germline V gene, CDR1 is MNHEY and CDR2 is SMNVEV (reference sequence). The CDR3 is 13 amino acids. CDR3 bases: TGTGCCAGCAGTTTATCGTTGAGCACTGAAGCTTTCTTT. This gives the protein CASSLSLSTEAFF.

The chain employs TRBV19 and TRBJ1-2, with 7 bases lining up with TRBD1. CDR3 size: 11 residues. The ends lost 8 bases at V and 5 bases at J; junction bases unmatched: 2. Germline-derived CDR1 and CDR2 are LNHDA and SQIVND (reference sequence). The CDR3, as DNA: TGTGCCAGTCGACAGGGATATGGCTACACCTTC. Encoded protein: CASRQGYGYTF.

The CDR3 bases are TGTGCCAGCAGCTTACTAGCGGGAGCACGTGAGCAGTACTTC. Translated, it gives CASSLLAGAREQYF. V is TRBV7-2 and J is TRBJ2-7; TRBD2 aligns across 10 bases. This CDR3 is built from 14 residues. After removal of 2 bases from V and 7 bases from J, the junction contained 5 bases not matched to a gene. The germline V gene has CDR1 SGHTA and CDR2 FQGNSA.

V is TRBV5-6 and J is TRBJ2-5; the match to TRBD2 covers 10 bases. This CDR3 spans 17 amino acids. Per the germline V gene, CDR1 is SGHDT and CDR2 is YYEEEE. Losses at the gene ends were 4 bases for V and 1 base for J; bases not matched to a gene: 10. CDR3 sequence (DNA): TGTGCCAGCAGCCTGCTCTCAGGACTAGCGGCCCAAGAGACCCAGTACTTC. Amino acid sequence: CASSLLSGLAAQETQYF.